Described below is a single T cell receptor beta chain sequence and its context. Its antigen is as yet unknown. This entry is derived from a study of T cell responses to AZD1222 COVID-19 vaccine. Points from the study as a whole: Possibly, clonal diversity was underestimated; donors were largely white British and included more females. When two AZD1222 doses had been given, Spike-specific TCR breadth and depth rose. Spike regions recognized by vaccine-associated CD4 TCRs spanned the protein, led by 160-218 and 743-854. Just 5 or 6 AZD1222 recipients tested seropositive at baseline.

Method: immunoSEQ multiplex PCR; TCRdb's copy keeps in-frame clones and lacks some. Of 100,000 or so clones listed, nearly 95% are singletons. The specimen comprised peripheral blood, sampled on day 0 of AZD1222 vaccination. This sequence was found in an adult in good health.

CDR3 region: CASSQVAQGGEKLFF. The CDR3, as DNA: TGTGCCAGCAGCCAAGTGGCACAGGGAGGTGAAAAACTGTTTTTT. The J gene is TRBJ1-4, the V gene TRBV3-1 (or the pseudogene TRBV3-2), with D possibly matching TRBD1 (6 bases). The CDR3 covers 15 residues. V lost 1 base and J lost 7, with 13 bases in between. Germline V gives CDR1 LGHDT, CDR2 YNNKEL (reference sequence).